The 21 T cell receptor beta chains in this list originate from one sample, sequenced in a study of blood T cell repertoires in COVID-19. The repertoire was sequenced with immunoSEQ multiplex PCR; TCRdb's copy has only in-frame clones and lacks some. The data show about 210,000 clones, around 83% seen once. Specimen: peripheral blood. These receptors were taken from a man aged 45-65 years with active or convalescent COVID-19.

V usage is TRBV19 and J usage is TRBJ1-2; D is perhaps TRBD1 (6 bases). The V gene lost 6 bases and the J gene lost 8 bases, with 13 bases spanning the gap. The CDR3 has 12 residues. Germline V lookup: CDR1 LNHDA, CDR2 SQIVND (reference sequence). The CDR3 here is CASSPRDTGYTF. The CDR3 DNA sequence: TGTGCCAGTAGCCCCCGGGACACGGGCTACACCTTC. The full variable domain, its missing parts supplied by reference TRBV19 and TRBJ1-2, is DGGITQSPKYLFRKEGQNVTLSCEQNLNHDAMYWYRQDPGQGLRLIYYSQIVNDFQKGDIAEGYSVSREKKESFPLTVTSAQKNPTAFYLCASSPRDTGYTFGSGTRLTVV.

The V gene is TRBV18, the J gene TRBJ1-1, with D perhaps matching TRBD1 (5 bases). Germline lookup yields CDR1 KGHSH and CDR2 LQKENI. CDR3 length equals 13 residues. The ends were cut back, 4 bases at V and 3 bases at J, with 9 bases in the middle. CDR3 in DNA: TGTGCCAGCTCACAGGGGAGGGACACTGAAGCTTTCTTT. Translation gives CASSQGRDTEAFF.

The J gene is TRBJ1-1, the V gene TRBV5-5; no reliable D call. Trimming shortened V by 2 bases and J by 1 base, and 6 bases separated the two germline ends. CDR1 and CDR2 (germline): SGHKS, YYEKEE (reference sequence). CDR3 length equals 13 residues. CDR3 residues: CASSFIWNTEAFF. For the CDR3, the DNA is TGTGCCAGCAGCTTTATCTGGAACACTGAAGCTTTCTTT.

This sequence joins TRBV30 and TRBJ2-5, with 8 bases matching TRBD2. The CDR3 is 13 residues long. The germline CDR1 and CDR2 sequences are GTSNPN and SVGIG (reference sequence). V lost 0 bases and J lost 7; bases outside the gene matches: 4. As DNA, the CDR3 is TGTGCCTGGAGTGTACGGGAGGGATTGACCCAGTACTTC. Translated, it gives CAWSVREGLTQYF.

This rearrangement joins TRBV30 to TRBJ1-1; D uncertain. V was clipped by 0 bases and J by 3 bases, with 5 bases between them. The germline CDR1 and CDR2 sequences are GTSNPN and SVGIG (reference sequence). The CDR3 spans 12 residues. The CDR3 protein is CAWSVADTEAFF. Here the CDR3 DNA reads TGTGCCTGGAGTGTAGCGGACACTGAAGCTTTCTTT.

The CDR3 bases are TGTGCCAGCAGCGTAGAGAATTTGGGGGAGGTCTCCTACAATGAGCAGTTCTTC. This encodes CASSVENLGEVSYNEQFF. The chain joins TRBV9 to TRBJ2-1; D is possibly TRBD2 (6 bases). V was shortened by 0 bases and J by 0 bases, with 16 bases between the two germline ends. The germline CDR1 and CDR2 sequences are SGDLS and YYNGEE. This CDR3 has 18 residues.

The rearrangement joins TRBV2 to TRBJ2-5, with D perhaps TRBD2 (5 bases). CDR3 length: 14 residues. The germline V gene has CDR1 SNHLY and CDR2 FYNNEI. Trimming stripped 8 bases from V and 2 bases from J, with 15 bases between. Written as DNA, the CDR3 is TGTGCCAGCGCGACCTGGACGGGGCAAGAGACCCAGTACTTC. It yields the protein CASATWTGQETQYF.

CDR3: CASSPGQGLNIQYF. In DNA, the CDR3 is TGTGCCAGCAGTCCGGGACAGGGGTTAAACATTCAGTACTTC. The V gene is TRBV6-2 or TRBV6-3, the J gene TRBJ2-4, with 10 positions matching TRBD1. CDR3 length equals 14 residues. The V and J ends lost 5 bases and 6 bases, in that order; junction bases with no gene match: 4. Germline V gene sequence: CDR1 MNHEY, CDR2 SVGEGT.

V is TRBV4-2 and J is TRBJ1-2; D not certain. The CDR3 consists of 14 residues. V shed 0 bases and J shed 4 bases, with 9 bases lying between them. Germline values: CDR1 LGHNA, CDR2 YNFKEQ. The CDR3: CASSQDLAVYGYTF. Written as DNA, the CDR3 is TGTGCCAGCAGCCAAGATCTCGCGGTCTATGGCTACACCTTC.

The CDR3, as DNA: TGCAGTGCTAGTTGGCTTGCGGGGAGCGGGAATGAGCAGTTCTTC. Its translation: CSASWLAGSGNEQFF. This chain joins TRBV20-1 and TRBJ2-1; TRBD2 is a possible D gene (6 bases). Trimming stripped 3 bases from V and 7 bases from J, with 19 bases between. Germline V gives CDR1 DFQATT, CDR2 SNEGSKA (reference sequence). This CDR3 region has 15 residues.

The chain uses TRBV3-1 (or the pseudogene TRBV3-2) and TRBJ2-2; TRBD2 matches 7 bases. This CDR3 is 14 amino acids long. V lost 4 bases, J lost 5 bases, and 4 bases stayed unmatched. CDR1 is LGHDT and CDR2 is YNNKEL in the germline V gene (reference sequence). The CDR3, as DNA: TGTGCCAGCAGCCGGGAGGGTTGGACCGGGGAGCTGTTTTTT. Encoded protein: CASSREGWTGELFF.

The chain links TRBV7-9 to TRBJ1-1; TRBD1 matches 7 bases. Per the germline V gene, CDR1 is SEHNR and CDR2 is FQNEAQ (reference sequence). After removal of 5 bases from V and 1 base from J, the junction contained 4 bases not matched to a gene. This CDR3 comprises 14 residues. CDR3 region: CASSQRTGNTEAFF. The CDR3 DNA is TGTGCCAGCAGCCAGAGGACAGGGAACACTGAAGCTTTCTTT.

The chain links TRBV4-1 to TRBJ2-7; no definite D call. The ends were cut back, 0 bases at V and 3 bases at J, with 6 bases in the middle. The CDR3 is 13 amino acids. Germline CDR1 reads MGHRA; CDR2 reads YSYEKL. The CDR3 reads CASSQERLYEQYF. CDR3 bases: TGCGCCAGCAGCCAAGAAAGACTCTACGAGCAGTACTTC.

J is TRBJ1-4 and V is TRBV6-1; no clear D gene. The CDR3 totals 15 residues. In germline, CDR1 is MNHNS, CDR2 SASEGT. Trimming took off 6 bases at V and 0 bases at J, with 11 bases between the two ends. CDR3 sequence: CASSLLEATNEKLFF. CDR3 nucleotides: TGTGCCAGCAGCCTACTCGAAGCAACTAATGAAAAACTGTTTTTT.

V and J are TRBV11-2 and TRBJ2-2; D call uncertain. Germline V gives CDR1 SGHAT, CDR2 FQNNGV. Trimming pared 11 bases from V and 1 base from J, leaving 11 bases between. The CDR3 consists of 13 residues. CDR3 protein: CAHKPGNTGELFF. The CDR3, as DNA: TGTGCCCATAAACCGGGGAACACCGGGGAGCTGTTTTTT.

The count of this clone is one. This sequence joins TRBV5-4 and TRBJ2-2, with TRBD2 matching 11 bases. From germline, CDR1 is SGHNT and CDR2 YYREEE (reference sequence). Trimming cost V 3 bases and J 5 bases; bases outside gene matches: 6. This CDR3 comprises 16 residues. DNA of the CDR3: TGTGCCAGCAGCTATCTAGCGGGGGGCAGAACCGGGGAGCTGTTTTTT. It codes for CASSYLAGGRTGELFF. Full variable domain (outside the CDR3, taken from reference TRBV5-4 and TRBJ2-2): ETGVTQSPTHLIKTRGQQVTLRCSSQSGHNTVSWYQQALGQGPQFIFQYYREEENGRGNFPPRFSGLQFPNYSSELNVNALELDDSALYLCASSYLAGGRTGELFFGEGSRLTVL.

This sequence joins TRBV18 and TRBJ2-1; 9 positions match TRBD2. Germline V gene data show CDR1 as KGHSH and CDR2 as LQKENI. The CDR3 is 16 residues long. V lost 3 bases to trimming and J lost 5 bases; unmatched junction nucleotides: 8. CDR3 nucleotide sequence: TGTGCCAGCTCACCGTACTTAGCGGGAGCTGACAATGAGCAGTTCTTC. It yields the protein CASSPYLAGADNEQFF.

The CDR3: CASSMQGGGQPQHF. In DNA, the CDR3 is TGTGCCAGTAGTATGCAGGGGGGCGGGCAGCCCCAGCATTTT. The genes are TRBV19 and TRBJ1-5; 7 nucleotides agree with TRBD1. Trimming took 3 bases from V and 7 from J; bases not matched to a gene: 6. This CDR3 has 14 amino acids. CDR1 LNHDA and CDR2 SQIVND come from the germline V gene (reference sequence).

The rearrangement links TRBV27 to TRBJ2-3, with 10 bases identical to TRBD2. Trimming removed 6 bases from V and 4 bases from J; junction bases left unmatched: 7. Germline V gene sequence: CDR1 MNHEY, CDR2 SMNVEV (reference sequence). There are 15 residues in the CDR3. The CDR3 DNA reads as TGTGCCAGCAGCCCGGGACTAGCGAACGCAGATACGCAGTATTTT. Translated: CASSPGLANADTQYF.

This clone was seen more than once but under ten times. The V and J genes are TRBV9 and TRBJ1-4, with 7 nucleotides matching TRBD1. From germline, CDR1 is SGDLS and CDR2 YYNGEE. The trim removed 10 bases at V and 4 bases at J, leaving 13 bases unmatched. The CDR3 consists of 15 residues. CDR3 residues: CASRRGDSLNEKLFF. CDR3 DNA: TGTGCCTCTCGTCGTGGGGACAGCCTTAATGAAAAACTGTTTTTT. Combining the CDR3 with reference TRBV9 and TRBJ1-4 gives the whole variable domain DSGVTQTPKHLITATGQRVTLRCSPRSGDLSVYWYQQSLDQGLQFLIQYYNGEERAKGNILERFSAQQFPDLHSELNLSSLELGDSALYFCASRRGDSLNEKLFFGSGTQLSVL.

This chain links TRBV18 with TRBJ2-7; D gene unclear. The length of the CDR3 is 14 residues. The germline V gene encodes CDR1 KGHSH and CDR2 LQKENI. V lost 2 bases to trimming and J lost 7 bases, with 15 bases between them. The CDR3 sequence: CASSPDRAVVEQYF. CDR3 in DNA: TGTGCCAGCTCACCAGATCGAGCTGTGGTGGAGCAGTACTTC.